Listed here is a single TCR beta chain. This clonotype appeared a few times. The antigen it recognizes is unknown. There are no base qualities to consult, and no much larger clone falls within one base. Instrument on record: Illumina HiSeq 2500. Quantitative 5'-RACE with molecular barcodes was the method used to prepare the TCR beta libraries. From the authors' description of their analysis: A new computational method based on a probabilistic model of VDJ rearrangement was used to identify disease-linked TCR variants. TCRdb reprocessed the public reads (quality trimming at Q25 with fastp, clone calling with MiXCR) and kept in-frame beta chains. Identical CDR3 protein sequences are pooled into one entry, listed with their most common genes and DNA. TCRdb's processing, not the authors' own work, is the source of the V and J calls. Within this sample are around 480,000 distinct CDR3 sequences, with under 20% of them counted one time only. The ten biggest clones cover approximately 1% of the sample.

The data belong to a study of CD8 T cells in ankylosing spondylitis (dated 2017 in TCRdb). Notes on the research overall: T cell receptor beta repertoires were profiled in healthy donors and ankylosing spondylitis patients so that disease-linked TCR variants could be found. The full study cohort comprised 25 ankylosing spondylitis patients and some 110 healthy donors. Peripheral blood was sampled, and synovial fluid was additionally collected from ankylosing spondylitis patients. General conclusions and limits of the study: The disease-linked clones showed a CD8+ phenotype and occurred at relatively low frequencies in peripheral blood. Blood from ankylosing spondylitis patients appeared to be characterized by a TCR beta motif composed of several highly homologous amino acid variants. Some TCR beta motif variants had previously been reported in synovial fluid and blood of reactive arthritis patients, which suggested common disease-initiation mechanisms. According to the report, matched synovial fluid samples from ankylosing spondylitis patients were significantly enriched for the disease-linked clones.

Between the V and J ends, shortened by 4 bases and 3 bases respectively, the junction contains 17 bases. Counted from cysteine to phenylalanine, this CDR3 has 15 amino acids. Kept here is only the CDR3 DNA, which spans 45 bases and is read in frame from base 1. Reading the germline V gene gives CDR1 SGHDT and CDR2 YYEEEE. The sequence links TRBV5-6 to TRBJ2-7; the D region possibly corresponds to TRBD2 (7 bases align). The TCR was taken from a male donor with ankylosing spondylitis. The specimen was blood, either unsorted or a sorted T cell fraction (not recorded which). The bases read TGTGCCAGCAGCCCCGTGGGGGGGCCCCTCTACGAGCAGTACTTC. This is translated as CASSPVGGPLYEQYF.